These 29 T cell receptor beta chains originate from one sample sequenced in a study of T cell changes during pregnancy in multiple sclerosis. Sequencing was performed with immunoSEQ multiplex PCR; in TCRdb, only in-frame clones are kept and a portion is missing. This sample carries tens of thousands of clones, 85% to 90% of them seen once, and the ten largest clones take around 0.57%. The material was CD4+ T cells from peripheral blood mononuclear cells, obtained in the first trimester of pregnancy. Source of these receptors: a female donor with multiple sclerosis, enrolled in a pregnancy study.

The chain has TRBV14 and TRBJ2-1; 7 positions match TRBD2. Germline V gene data show CDR1 as SGHDN and CDR2 as FVKESK. The V and J ends lost 6 bases and 12 bases, in that order; junction bases with no gene match: 11. The CDR3 runs 13 residues. CDR3 DNA: TGTGCCAGCAGACCGTCCGGGGGGAAAGGGCAGTTCTTC. It yields the protein CASRPSGGKGQFF.

The genes are TRBV10-3 and TRBJ2-3; 10 positions agree with TRBD2. This CDR3 contains 15 residues. The ends lost 4 bases at V and 5 bases at J; junction bases unmatched: 6. Germline V gene data show CDR1 as ENHRY and CDR2 as SYGVKD. The DNA for the CDR3 is TGTGCCATCAGTGGAAGCGGGGGGGCCAAAGATACGCAGTATTTT. Its translation is CAISGSGGAKDTQYF.

The CDR3 sequence: CASRPGGNTGELFF. CDR3 bases: TGCGCCAGCCGCCCGGGAGGGAACACCGGGGAGCTGTTTTTT. V is TRBV4-1 and J is TRBJ2-2; 7 bases agree with TRBD2. J lost 1 base, V lost 8 bases, and 4 bases had no gene match. The CDR3 is made up of 14 amino acids. Germline V gene lookup returns CDR1 MGHRA and CDR2 YSYEKL.

In its sample, this clone was seen once. V gene TRBV30 combines with J gene TRBJ2-1, with a possible D match to TRBD2 (6 bases). Trimming left V 2 bases short and J 6 bases short, with 14 bases between. This CDR3 has 14 amino acids. Germline V gives CDR1 GTSNPN, CDR2 SVGIG (reference sequence). The CDR3 bases are TGTGCCTGGAGTTCCCGCGGGAACCCCAATGAGCAGTTCTTC. Its translation is CAWSSRGNPNEQFF.

This clone was recorded only once. The chain uses TRBV19 and TRBJ2-7, with TRBD1 identical over 9 bases. This CDR3 has 16 amino acids. In germline, CDR1 is LNHDA, CDR2 SQIVND (reference sequence). The trim removed 3 bases at V and 4 bases at J, leaving 10 bases unmatched. The DNA for the CDR3 is TGTGCCAGTAGTATCTCCCCCGGGACAGGGCAATACGAGCAGTACTTC. It is translated as CASSISPGTGQYEQYF. The entire variable domain, with the rest obtained from reference TRBV19 and TRBJ2-7, is as follows: DGGITQSPKYLFRKEGQNVTLSCEQNLNHDAMYWYRQDPGQGLRLIYYSQIVNDFQKGDIAEGYSVSREKKESFPLTVTSAQKNPTAFYLCASSISPGTGQYEQYFGPGTRLTVT.

The chain uses TRBV5-5 and TRBJ2-7, with unresolved D. The germline CDR1 and CDR2 sequences are SGHKS and YYEKEE (reference sequence). V dropped 2 bases and J dropped 6 bases, with 6 bases sitting between them. The CDR3 consists of 11 residues. DNA of the CDR3: TGTGCCAGCAGCTTTGCCAGCGAGCAGTACTTC. It yields the protein CASSFASEQYF.

This clone was seen just once. The CDR3 loop reads CASSSHTYEQYF. The DNA for the CDR3 is TGTGCCAGCAGCTCACACACCTACGAGCAGTACTTC. V is TRBV7-8 and J is TRBJ2-7; the D is unclear. V was shortened by 4 bases and J by 2 bases, with 6 bases between the two germline ends. Germline-derived CDR1 and CDR2 are SGHVS and FQNEAQ. The CDR3 spans 12 residues.

The chain couples TRBV7-9 to TRBJ1-6; D is ambiguous. V dropped 5 bases and J dropped 6 bases, with 11 bases sitting between them. This CDR3 contains 14 residues. Germline CDR1 and CDR2: SEHNR and FQNEAQ (reference sequence). CDR3 bases: TGTGCCAGCAGCCCCAGAGGGAGTAATTCACCCCTCCACTTT. It specifies CASSPRGSNSPLHF. Using reference TRBV7-9 and TRBJ1-6 for the parts outside the CDR3, the full variable domain is DTGVSQNPRHKITKRGQNVTFRCDPISEHNRLYWYRQTLGQGPEFLTYFQNEAQLEKSRLLSDRFSAERPKGSFSTLEIQRTEQGDSAMYLCASSPRGSNSPLHFGNGTRLTVT.

The chain has TRBV28 and TRBJ1-2; 11 positions match TRBD1. Germline V CDR1 and CDR2: MDHEN, SYDVKM. This CDR3 spans 16 amino acids. Trimming at V came to 6 bases and at J to 2 bases, leaving 8 bases not matched to a gene. For the CDR3, the DNA is TGTGCCAGCAGGCGAGGGGGGACAGGGGGGAACTATGGCTACACCTTC. Translation: CASRRGGTGGNYGYTF.

The chain is built from TRBV6-5 and TRBJ1-6, with D possibly matching TRBD1 (6 bases). This CDR3 has 14 residues. V lost 6 bases, J lost 1 base, and 7 bases lay in between. Per germline, CDR1 MNHEY and CDR2 SVGAGI. The CDR3 bases are TGTGCCAGCAGCGGACAGTCCTATAATTCACCCCTCCACTTT. It specifies CASSGQSYNSPLHF.

The chain recombines TRBV5-4 with TRBJ2-3; no clear D gene. The CDR3 length is 15 residues. The germline V and J ends were trimmed by 1 base and 0 bases, with 9 bases remaining between them. The germline gives CDR1 SGHNT, CDR2 YYREEE (reference sequence). CDR3 sequence reads: CASSLKHPSTDTQYF. The CDR3 DNA reads as TGTGCCAGCAGCTTGAAACACCCTAGCACAGATACGCAGTATTTT.

This chain links TRBV9 with TRBJ1-2; 7 bases fit TRBD1. Trimming cost V 0 bases and J 8 bases; bases outside gene matches: 7. The V gene's germline CDR1 is SGDLS and CDR2 YYNGEE. This CDR3 has 14 residues. The CDR3 region has the DNA TGTGCCAGCAGCGTAGAAGGGGGCGCGGGGGGCTACACCTTC. Translated: CASSVEGGAGGYTF.

The chain carries TRBV11-1 and TRBJ2-7, with TRBD1 matching over 9 bases. With 2 bases clipped from V and 3 bases from J, the junction kept 5 bases outside the gene matches. Germline values: CDR1 SGHAT, CDR2 FQDESV (reference sequence). The CDR3 runs 15 residues. Here the CDR3 reads CASSLTGTGLYEQYF. The CDR3, as DNA: TGTGCCAGCAGCTTAACAGGGACAGGGCTCTACGAGCAGTACTTC.

The gene calls are TRBV9 and TRBJ2-7, with D tentatively TRBD2 (5 bases). The CDR3 is 14 amino acids. CDR1 and CDR2 from the germline V gene are SGDLS and YYNGEE. The V end was cut by 0 bases, the J end by 6 bases, with 13 bases between. CDR3 residues: CASSVGPTAGEQYF. The CDR3 coding sequence is TGTGCCAGCAGCGTAGGACCAACCGCGGGCGAGCAGTACTTC.

The chain recombines TRBV9 with TRBJ2-2, with a weak D call TRBD2 (6 bases). Germline CDR1 reads SGDLS; CDR2 reads YYNGEE. Trimming removed 0 bases at V and 5 bases at J, with 11 bases between. The CDR3 has 15 residues. The CDR3 coding sequence is TGTGCCAGCAGCGTAGGGGTCGGGGGAACCGGGGAGCTGTTTTTT. Translated: CASSVGVGGTGELFF.

This chain links TRBV6-6 with TRBJ2-7, with 7 bases lining up with TRBD1. J lost 1 base, V lost 4 bases, and 10 bases had no gene match. In germline, CDR1 is MNHNY, CDR2 SVGAGI (reference sequence). The CDR3 length is 16 residues. The CDR3 protein is CASSSPATGVSYEQYF. DNA for the CDR3: TGTGCCAGCAGTTCCCCCGCCACAGGGGTTTCCTACGAGCAGTACTTC.

The V and J genes are TRBV7-2 and TRBJ2-3; TRBD2 matches at 12 bases. V dropped 5 bases and J dropped 1; count of bases not matched to a gene: 4. CDR3 length: 16 residues. Germline lookup yields CDR1 SGHTA and CDR2 FQGNSA. CDR3 amino acids: CASSRSSGGGTDTQYF. The DNA for the CDR3 is TGTGCCAGCAGCAGGTCTAGCGGGGGGGGCACAGATACGCAGTATTTT. Filled out from reference TRBV7-2 and TRBJ2-3, the complete variable domain reads GAGVSQSPSNKVTEKGKDVELRCDPISGHTALYWYRQSLGQGLEFLIYFQGNSAPDKSGLPSDRFSAERTGGSVSTLTIQRTQQEDSAVYLCASSRSSGGGTDTQYFGPGTRLTVL.

The genes are TRBV7-3 and TRBJ2-7; 9 bases match TRBD2. The CDR3 is made up of 15 amino acids. Losses at the gene ends were 0 bases for V and 4 bases for J; bases not matched to a gene: 4. Germline assignment: CDR1 SGHTA and CDR2 FQGTGA. CDR3 sequence reads: CASSLTSGSGYEQYF. The CDR3 DNA follows: TGTGCCAGCAGCTTAACTAGCGGGAGTGGGTACGAGCAGTACTTC. The variable domain in full, with the rest retrieved from reference TRBV7-3 and TRBJ2-7, is GAGVSQTPSNKVTEKGKYVELRCDPISGHTALYWYRQSLGQGPEFLIYFQGTGAADDSGLPNDRFFAVRPEGSVSTLKIQRTERGDSAVYLCASSLTSGSGYEQYFGPGTRLTVT.

The chain uses TRBV7-7 and TRBJ2-1; 10 positions agree with TRBD1. Germline V gene lookup returns CDR1 SSHAT and CDR2 FNYEAQ (reference sequence). V gave up 5 bases and J gave up 15 bases; unmatched junction bases: 7. The CDR3 has 12 residues. CDR3 protein: CASSGTGQGLFF. CDR3 in DNA: TGTGCCAGCAGCGGCACGGGACAGGGGTTGTTCTTC.

The chain employs TRBV6-5 and TRBJ1-2; 10 nucleotides align to TRBD1. Germline V gene lookup returns CDR1 MNHEY and CDR2 SVGAGI. Unmatched junction bases numbered 5, after V lost 6 bases and J lost 7 bases. The CDR3 totals 13 residues. Written as DNA, the CDR3 is TGTGCCAGCAGAAAGGGACAGGGGATTGGCTACACCTTC. The encoded protein is CASRKGQGIGYTF.

This sequence joins TRBV11-1 and TRBJ2-7; a possible D gene is TRBD1 (6 bases). From germline, CDR1 is SGHAT and CDR2 FQDESV (reference sequence). Trimming cost V 1 base and J 2 bases, with 18 bases left between them. The CDR3 has 17 amino acids. The CDR3 loop is CASSLGLGQRGPYEQYF. In DNA form, the CDR3 reads TGTGCCAGCAGCTTAGGACTTGGACAGAGAGGGCCCTACGAGCAGTACTTC.

The rearrangement links TRBV19 to TRBJ1-4; no reliable D call. The V end was cut by 5 bases, the J end by 8 bases, with 9 bases between. This CDR3 spans 12 amino acids. The V gene's germline CDR1 is LNHDA and CDR2 SQIVND (reference sequence). For the CDR3, the DNA is TGTGCCAGTAGTCACATGAGGGAAAAACTGTTTTTT. It is translated as CASSHMREKLFF.

This clone was counted once. The J gene is TRBJ1-1, the V gene TRBV11-1; no clear D. CDR3 length: 13 residues. V was trimmed by 3 bases and J by 7 bases, leaving 12 bases between them. Germline CDR1 and CDR2: SGHAT and FQDESV (reference sequence). The CDR3 sequence is CASSFREIGEAFF. CDR3 DNA: TGTGCCAGCAGCTTTCGCGAGATCGGTGAAGCTTTCTTT.

V gene TRBV28 combines with J gene TRBJ1-1; possibly TRBD1 for D (5 bases). Germline CDR1 is MDHEN and CDR2 is SYDVKM. The CDR3 extends over 16 amino acids. Trimming removed 0 bases from V and 3 bases from J, with 14 bases in between. CDR3 sequence: CASSLWGRVGDTEAFF. For the CDR3, the DNA is TGTGCCAGCAGTTTATGGGGCAGGGTTGGGGACACTGAAGCTTTCTTT.

The rearrangement joins TRBV7-2 to TRBJ2-7; no reliable D call. V was trimmed by 0 bases and J by 2 bases, leaving 17 bases between them. CDR3 length: 17 amino acids. Germline-derived CDR1 and CDR2 are SGHTA and FQGNSA. This CDR3 reads CASSLATARLPPYEQYF. The CDR3, as DNA: TGTGCCAGCAGCTTAGCCACAGCACGCCTGCCCCCCTACGAGCAGTACTTC.

This clone was found a few times. The J gene is TRBJ1-2, the V gene TRBV19, with 8 positions matching TRBD1. Germline V gene sequence: CDR1 LNHDA, CDR2 SQIVND (reference sequence). CDR3 size: 13 residues. V was clipped by 5 bases and J by 10 bases; unmatched bases: 9. Here the CDR3 DNA reads TGTGCCAGTAGTCCCGACAGGGGACAACACTACACCTTC. Protein: CASSPDRGQHYTF. Full variable domain (rest looked up from reference TRBV19 and TRBJ1-2): DGGITQSPKYLFRKEGQNVTLSCEQNLNHDAMYWYRQDPGQGLRLIYYSQIVNDFQKGDIAEGYSVSREKKESFPLTVTSAQKNPTAFYLCASSPDRGQHYTFGSGTRLTVV.

CDR3 in amino acids: CATQDRSKLNTEAFF. CDR3 nucleotides: TGTGCCACTCAGGACAGATCAAAACTGAACACTGAAGCTTTCTTT. V gene TRBV10-3 combines with J gene TRBJ1-1; D perhaps matches TRBD1 (6 bases). V lost 10 bases, J lost 0 bases, and 18 bases lay in between. The CDR3 consists of 15 residues. CDR1 is ENHRY, CDR2 SYGVKD, per germline.

V usage is TRBV30 and J usage is TRBJ2-7; 15 positions agree with TRBD2. The germline gives CDR1 GTSNPN, CDR2 SVGIG (reference sequence). The CDR3 is 18 residues long. Germline trimming cut 0 bases from V and 0 bases from J; bases unmatched to any gene: 6. CDR3 region: CAWSVLGLAGGTSYEQYF. The DNA of the CDR3 is TGTGCCTGGAGTGTTCTCGGACTAGCGGGAGGGACCTCCTACGAGCAGTACTTC. Full variable domain (remainder filled in from reference TRBV30 and TRBJ2-7): SQTIHQWPATLVQPVGSPLSLECTVEGTSNPNLYWYRQAAGRGLQLLFYSVGIGQISSEVPQNLSASRPQDRQFILSSKKLLLSDSGFYLCAWSVLGLAGGTSYEQYFGPGTRLTVT.

The genes are TRBV19 and TRBJ1-1; no reliable D call. The CDR3 extends over 13 amino acids. V was pared by 5 bases and J by 1 base, with 8 bases between. Germline V CDR1 and CDR2: LNHDA, SQIVND (reference sequence). CDR3 sequence (DNA): TGTGCCAGTAGTTCCCTCTCGAACACTGAAGCTTTCTTT. It codes for CASSSLSNTEAFF.